This TCR beta chain derives from a study of OX40 agonist ivuxolimab in advanced cancers. TCRdb's copy holds only in-frame clones and misses some; the assay was immunoSEQ multiplex PCR. Counted here are 25,000 to 35,000 clones, approximately 84% occurring once; the ten biggest clones make up about 27%. The ends were cut back, 3 bases at V and 8 bases at J, with 13 bases in the middle. The CDR3 spans 13 residues. Looked up from germline, CDR1 is LNHDA and CDR2 is SQIVND (reference sequence). The sequences come from CD4+ or CD8+ T cells sorted from blood, collected in a trial of the OX40 agonist ivuxolimab. This TCR was recovered from an adult with an advanced solid tumor such as melanoma, head and neck, liver or kidney cancer. This chain links TRBV19 with TRBJ1-1; D might be TRBD1 (5 bases). The DNA for the CDR3 is TGTGCCAGTAGTATCATATCAAGGACAGAAGCTTTCTTT. It codes for CASSIISRTEAFF.